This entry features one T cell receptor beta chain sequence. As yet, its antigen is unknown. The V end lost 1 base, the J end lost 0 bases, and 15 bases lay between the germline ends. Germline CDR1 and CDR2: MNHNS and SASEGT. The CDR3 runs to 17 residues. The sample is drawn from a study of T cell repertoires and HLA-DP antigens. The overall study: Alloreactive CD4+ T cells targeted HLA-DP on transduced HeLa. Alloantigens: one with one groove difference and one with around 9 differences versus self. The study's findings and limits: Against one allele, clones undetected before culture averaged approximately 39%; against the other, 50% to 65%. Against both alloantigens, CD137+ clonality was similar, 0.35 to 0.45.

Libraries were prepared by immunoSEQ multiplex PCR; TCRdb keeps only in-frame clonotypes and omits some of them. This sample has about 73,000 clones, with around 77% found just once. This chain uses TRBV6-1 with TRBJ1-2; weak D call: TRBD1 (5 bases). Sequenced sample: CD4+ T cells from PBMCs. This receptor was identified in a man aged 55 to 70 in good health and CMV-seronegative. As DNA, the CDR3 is TGTGCCAGCAGTGAAGGGTTCGCAAGGGGAGCTAACTATGGCTACACCTTC. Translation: CASSEGFARGANYGYTF.